Shown below are 7 T cell receptor beta chains from a single sample sequenced in a study of T cell repertoires in cytomegalovirus infection. Antigen specificity for these receptors is unknown. Using its own MiXCR run on the reads, TCRdb lists one record per CDR3 protein. The table records approximately 220,000 distinct CDR3 sequences, less than 50% of them present only once. This sample comprised CD8+ T cells from cultured PBMCs, obtained from culture after CMV antigen stimulation. The receptors were gathered from a human donor in good health (CMV status not recorded). Some clones in this sample may be carry-over from other donors' samples.

V is TRBV7-4 and J is TRBJ1-5; D may be TRBD1 (6 bases). The CDR3 runs to 16 residues. Trimming removed 2 bases at V and 4 bases at J, with 15 bases between. Germline V gene data show CDR1 as SGHVT and CDR2 as SQSDAQ. DNA for the CDR3: TGTGCCAGCAGCTTAAGACAGGAAGCAAAAAATCAGCCCCAGCATTTT. Amino acid sequence: CASSLRQEAKNQPQHF. Together with reference TRBV7-4 and TRBJ1-5, the CDR3 gives the full variable domain: GAGVSQSPRYKVAKRGRDVALRCDSISGHVTLYWYRQTLGQGSEVLTYSQSDAQRDKSGRPSGRFSAERPERSVSTLKIQRTEQGDSAVYLCASSLRQEAKNQPQHFGDGTRLSIL.

This clonotype was detected a few times. V and J are TRBV28 and TRBJ2-4, with a weak D call TRBD1 (5 bases). Trimming removed 5 bases from V and 0 bases from J, with 14 bases in between. Germline V gene lookup returns CDR1 MDHEN and CDR2 SYDVKM. The CDR3 totals 16 residues. The CDR3 protein is CASSDRTPLAKNIQYF. In DNA, the CDR3 is TGTGCCAGCAGTGATCGGACACCCCTAGCCAAAAACATTCAGTACTTC.

As regards this clonotype: A read error may produce the germline difference seen at one junction end. The rearrangement links TRBV28 to TRBJ2-1; D is undetermined. The length of the CDR3 is 15 residues. Germline lookup yields CDR1 MDHEN and CDR2 SYDVKM. The CDR3 DNA reads TGTGCCAGCAGTTCCCAGGTATTCTACTACAATGAGCCGTTCTTC. This translates into CASSSQVFYYNEPFF. Drawing the rest from reference TRBV28 and TRBJ2-1, the complete variable domain is DVKVTQSSRYLVKRTGEKVFLECVQDMDHENMFWYRQDPGLGLRLIYFSYDVKMKEKGDIPEGYSVSREKKERFSLILESASTNQTSMYLCASSSQVFYYNEPFFGPGTRLTVL.

The rearrangement uses TRBV11-2 and TRBJ1-1; D is uncertain. In germline, CDR1 is SGHAT, CDR2 FQNNGV. Trimming shortened V by 4 bases and J by 0 bases, and 27 bases separated the two germline ends. The CDR3 totals 20 residues. Here the CDR3 DNA reads TGTGCCAGCAGCTCCCAAGGTTCTTCGGCAAAGGGCCCTGTGAACACTGAAGCTTTCTTT. Protein sequence: CASSSQGSSAKGPVNTEAFF.

This clonotype was observed a handful of times. The CDR3 DNA sequence: TGTGCCAGCGCCCGAGACATCTCCTACGAGCAGTACTTC. The encoded protein is CASARDISYEQYF. The chain couples TRBV27 to TRBJ2-7; D ambiguous. Trimming removed 8 bases from V and 0 bases from J, with 11 bases in between. Germline V gene lookup returns CDR1 MNHEY and CDR2 SMNVEV (reference sequence). The CDR3 totals 13 residues.

This rearrangement joins TRBV7-9 to TRBJ2-7; TRBD2 matches at 8 bases. V shed 4 bases, J shed 0 bases, and the junction held 11 bases outside the gene matches. Germline-derived CDR1 and CDR2 are SEHNR and FQNEAQ (reference sequence). The CDR3 is 17 amino acids. CDR3: CASSSKRAGGNSYEQYF. In DNA form, the CDR3 reads TGTGCCAGCAGCTCCAAACGTGCGGGAGGCAACTCCTACGAGCAGTACTTC.

The J gene is TRBJ2-7, the V gene TRBV27; D ambiguous. CDR1 MNHEY and CDR2 SMNVEV come from the germline V gene (reference sequence). Trimming left V 2 bases short and J 2 bases short, with 13 bases between. There are 15 residues in the CDR3. DNA for the CDR3: TGTGCCAGCAGTTTAAGGAGAACCTACCCCTACGAGCAGTACTTC. Its protein is CASSLRRTYPYEQYF.